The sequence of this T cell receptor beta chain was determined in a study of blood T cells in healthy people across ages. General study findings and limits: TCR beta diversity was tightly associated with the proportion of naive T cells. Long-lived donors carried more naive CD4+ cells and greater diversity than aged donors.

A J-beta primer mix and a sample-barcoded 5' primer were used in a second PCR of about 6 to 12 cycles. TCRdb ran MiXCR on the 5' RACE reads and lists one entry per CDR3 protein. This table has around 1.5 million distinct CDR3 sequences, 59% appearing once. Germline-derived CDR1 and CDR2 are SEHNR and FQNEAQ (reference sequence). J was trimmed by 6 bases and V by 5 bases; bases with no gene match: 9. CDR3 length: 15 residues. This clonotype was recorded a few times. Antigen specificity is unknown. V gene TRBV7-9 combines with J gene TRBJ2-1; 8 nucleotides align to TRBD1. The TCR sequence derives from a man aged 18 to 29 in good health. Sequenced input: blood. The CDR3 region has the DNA TGTGCCAGCAGCACCCGGACAGGGACAAGCAATGAGCAGTTCTTC. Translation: CASSTRTGTSNEQFF.